Listed here are 3 T cell receptor beta chains from one sample, sequenced in a study of T cell repertoires in ileal Crohn's disease. The method was immunoSEQ multiplex PCR; TCRdb's version includes in-frame clones alone and lacks a portion of them. The repertoire consists of 3,500 to 5,000 clones, with 76% occurring once and the leading ten covering around 7%. Time point noted: inflamed ileum from the surgical specimen. The sequencing input was ileal tissue. The origin of the receptors is an adult with Crohn's disease.

This clone counts as large (0.1 to 1%). This chain uses TRBV6-1 with TRBJ2-7; no firm D call. Germline V gives CDR1 MNHNS, CDR2 SASEGT. This CDR3 has 11 residues. The ends were cut back, 8 bases at V and 2 bases at J, with 7 bases in the middle. DNA of the CDR3: TGTGCCAGCCAACGGACCTACGAGCAGTACTTC. The encoded protein is CASQRTYEQYF.

Details on this clone: This sample includes further DNA sequences coding for the same CDR3. V gene TRBV20-1 combines with J gene TRBJ1-2, with D unresolved. The germline gives CDR1 DFQATT, CDR2 SNEGSKA (reference sequence). This CDR3 contains 11 residues. Trimming removed 3 bases at V and 3 bases at J, with 5 bases between. The CDR3 here is CSARKDYGYTF. The DNA of the CDR3 is TGCAGTGCTAGGAAGGACTATGGCTACACCTTC.

In DNA form, the CDR3 reads TGTGCCAGCAGCCCGATTGAGAACGAGCAGTACTTC. Encoded protein: CASSPIENEQYF. V and J are TRBV7-9 and TRBJ2-7; D call uncertain. The CDR3 contains 12 residues. Trimming removed 5 bases at V and 5 bases at J, with 10 bases between. CDR1 and CDR2 from the germline V gene are SEHNR and FQNEAQ (reference sequence). The variable domain in full, with the rest retrieved from reference TRBV7-9 and TRBJ2-7, is DTGVSQNPRHKITKRGQNVTFRCDPISEHNRLYWYRQTLGQGPEFLTYFQNEAQLEKSRLLSDRFSAERPKGSFSTLEIQRTEQGDSAMYLCASSPIENEQYFGPGTRLTVT.